Below, 30 T cell receptor beta chains from the same sample are listed, as sequenced in a study of molecular identifiers for immune sequencing clone quantification. MiXCR, applied by TCRdb to the PCR reads, yields one record per CDR3 protein. This sample yields about 640,000 distinct CDR3 sequences, of which roughly 21% are seen a single time; about 0.9% belongs to the top ten. The sample was naive CD8+ T cells from blood, with Jurkat cell RNA spiked in. Subset described: FACS-sorted CD8+CD4-CCR7+CD45RA+ naive T cells. These receptors were collected from a human donor in good health. Some libraries in this study had Jurkat cell RNA spiked in.

The chain recombines TRBV4-3 with TRBJ1-6; 10 nucleotides line up with TRBD1. CDR3 size: 19 residues. Germline V gives CDR1 LGHNA, CDR2 YSLEER. The V and J ends lost 1 base and 0 bases, in that order; junction bases with no gene match: 6. CDR3 bases: TGCGCCAGCAGCCAAGGGACAGGGGGACCCGGCTCCTATAATTCACCCCTCCACTTT. It translates to CASSQGTGGPGSYNSPLHF.

This clonotype was observed at least ten times. The J gene is TRBJ2-3, the V gene TRBV6-5, with D possibly called TRBD1 or TRBD2 (5 bases each). The germline V gene encodes CDR1 MNHEY and CDR2 SVGAGI. The V gene lost 1 base and the J gene lost 2 bases, with 7 bases spanning the gap. This CDR3 has 14 residues. CDR3 residues: CASSYLGTTDTQYF. The CDR3 DNA reads TGTGCCAGCAGTTACTTGGGGACCACAGATACGCAGTATTTT.

This clonotype was seen many times. V is TRBV27 and J is TRBJ2-5; D unclear. V was cut by 0 bases and J by 5 bases, with 10 bases left in between. The CDR3 extends over 14 amino acids. Per the germline V gene, CDR1 is MNHEY and CDR2 is SMNVEV (reference sequence). This CDR3 is CASSLSTAGETQYF. Here the CDR3 DNA reads TGTGCCAGCAGTTTATCGACGGCTGGCGAGACCCAGTACTTC.

As regards this clonotype: A much larger clone is a single base away; this may be a read error. This chain uses TRBV4-3 with TRBJ1-1; D perhaps matches TRBD1 (6 bases). CDR1 and CDR2 (germline): LGHNA, YSLEER. The CDR3 length is 17 residues. Trimming left V 0 bases short and J 4 bases short, with 18 bases between. The CDR3 region has the DNA TGCGCCAGCAGCCAAGATCGGGGAGGGGGGATGAGCACTGAAGCTTTCTTT. Translating it yields CASSQDRGGGMSTEAFF.

In its sample, this clonotype was seen a few times. No conserved phenylalanine or tryptophan ends this CDR3, so it is likely a read error. The genes are TRBV13 and TRBJ1-2, with 8 bases that match TRBD1. Losses at the gene ends were 4 bases for V and 8 bases for J; bases not matched to a gene: 9. The CDR3 loop spans 14 amino acids. CDR1 and CDR2 from the germline V gene are PRHDT and FYEKMQ (reference sequence). The CDR3 spells CASSSSRTGQGYTS. DNA of the CDR3: TGTGCCAGCAGCTCATCCCGGACAGGGCAAGGCTACACCTCC.

This clonotype was counted at least ten times. The rearrangement uses TRBV5-4 and TRBJ2-7; TRBD1 matches at 8 bases. The trim removed 1 base at V and 4 bases at J, leaving 4 bases unmatched. CDR1 is SGHNT and CDR2 is YYREEE in the germline V gene (reference sequence). This CDR3 has 14 residues. Written as DNA, the CDR3 is TGTGCCAGCAGCTTGCCGGGACAGGTTTACGAGCAGTACTTC. It specifies CASSLPGQVYEQYF.

This clonotype was picked up many times. V gene TRBV2 combines with J gene TRBJ2-3; D is ambiguous. The CDR3 consists of 14 residues. In germline, CDR1 is SNHLY, CDR2 FYNNEI. V lost 3 bases to trimming and J lost 0 bases, with 7 bases between them. CDR3 bases: TGTGCCAGCAGTGACAGTCTAAGCACAGATACGCAGTATTTT. Translated, it gives CASSDSLSTDTQYF.

This clonotype was counted only a few times. V and J are TRBV2 and TRBJ2-5; a weak D match, TRBD2 (5 bases). Looked up from germline, CDR1 is SNHLY and CDR2 is FYNNEI. Trimming removed 3 bases at V and 5 bases at J, with 19 bases between. There are 16 residues in the CDR3. The CDR3 reads CASSDVAATTGETQYF. The CDR3 DNA reads TGTGCCAGCAGTGATGTTGCGGCAACCACGGGGGAGACCCAGTACTTC.

This clonotype showed up just a few times. The V call is TRBV6-2 or TRBV6-3, the J call TRBJ1-1; D is undetermined. Germline V gene data show CDR1 as MNHEY and CDR2 as SVGEGT. The CDR3 length is 13 residues. V lost 7 bases and J 2 bases, leaving 11 bases between the germline ends. Here the CDR3 DNA reads TGTGCCAGCAACCTACACGTAAACACTGAAGCTTTCTTT. Its protein is CASNLHVNTEAFF.

In regard to this clonotype: One base away lies a much larger clone, so this may be a sequencing read error. The conserved final phenylalanine or tryptophan is absent from the CDR3, which likely points to a read error. The chain carries TRBV14 and TRBJ2-4; either TRBD1 or TRBD2 may supply D (6 bases each). CDR3 length equals 18 residues. The V end was cut by 0 bases, the J end by 3 bases, with 18 bases between. Germline loops: CDR1 SGHDN, CDR2 FVKESK. The CDR3 loop reads CASSQDGFGGYDKNIQYL. CDR3 bases: TGTGCCAGCAGCCAAGATGGGTTCGGGGGCTATGACAAAAACATTCAGTACCTC.

This clonotype was picked up many times. This chain uses TRBV12-3 or TRBV12-4 with TRBJ2-5; the D gene is possibly TRBD1 (5 bases). Trimming shortened V by 3 bases and J by 2 bases, and 10 bases separated the two germline ends. There are 14 residues in the CDR3. CDR3 sequence (DNA): TGTGCCAGCAGTTTCCACAGGTCGCAAGAGACCCAGTACTTC. It encodes CASSFHRSQETQYF.

This clonotype was seen many times. The gene calls are TRBV15 and TRBJ2-1; the match to TRBD2 covers 7 bases. In germline, CDR1 is LNHNV, CDR2 YYDKDF (reference sequence). This CDR3 spans 19 amino acids. Trimming removed 0 bases from V and 5 bases from J; junction bases left unmatched: 16. The CDR3 reads CATSRDHPFSGTNNNEQFF. The CDR3, as DNA: TGTGCCACCAGCAGAGACCATCCATTTTCCGGGACTAATAACAATGAGCAGTTCTTC.

This clonotype was recorded a few times. The rearrangement joins TRBV19 to TRBJ2-1; 7 positions match TRBD1. Trimming removed 1 base from V and 6 bases from J; junction bases left unmatched: 6. CDR3 length: 15 amino acids. Germline CDR1 is LNHDA and CDR2 is SQIVND (reference sequence). The CDR3 here is CASSIGQGLSNEQFF. CDR3 sequence (DNA): TGTGCCAGTAGTATAGGACAGGGTCTCTCCAATGAGCAGTTCTTC.

V gene TRBV9 combines with J gene TRBJ2-5; D gene unclear. V gave up 0 bases and J gave up 7 bases, with 16 bases separating them. The CDR3 sequence is 15 residues long. Per the germline V gene, CDR1 is SGDLS and CDR2 is YYNGEE. This CDR3 reads CASSVGLGLLGTQYF. The CDR3 region has the DNA TGTGCCAGCAGCGTAGGGTTAGGCCTATTAGGGACCCAGTACTTC.

This clonotype was recorded many times. This chain links TRBV29-1 with TRBJ2-2; 10 bases are a match to TRBD2. The CDR3 is made up of 14 amino acids. V lost 7 bases to trimming and J lost 4 bases; unmatched junction nucleotides: 6. Germline V gene data show CDR1 as SQVTM and CDR2 as ANQGSEA. The CDR3 region is CSGLAGVSTGELFF. For the CDR3, the DNA is TGCAGCGGGCTAGCGGGAGTGAGCACCGGGGAGCTGTTTTTT.

The chain has TRBV9 and TRBJ2-5, with TRBD2 matching 9 bases. The germline CDR1 and CDR2 sequences are SGDLS and YYNGEE. The trim removed 3 bases at V and 3 bases at J, leaving 12 bases unmatched. The CDR3 is made up of 17 amino acids. The CDR3 DNA is TGTGCCAGCAGCGCAGGAGGTGTGGCTAGCGGGGAAGAGACCCAGTACTTC. It codes for CASSAGGVASGEETQYF.

This clonotype was observed a few times. One base away lies a much larger clone, so this may be a sequencing read error. V usage is TRBV9 and J usage is TRBJ2-3; D is undetermined. This CDR3 has 11 residues. Germline V gene sequence: CDR1 SGDLS, CDR2 YYNGEE. The V gene lost 3 bases and the J gene lost 3 bases, with 2 bases spanning the gap. CDR3 residues: CASSETDTQYF. As DNA, the CDR3 is TGTGCCAGCAGCGAGACAGATACGCAGTATTTT.

As to this clonotype: This may stem from a read error, because a much larger clone lies one nucleotide away. This chain connects TRBV11-2 to TRBJ2-7, with unresolved D. The germline gives CDR1 SGHAT, CDR2 FQNNGV. The CDR3 extends over 15 amino acids. Between the trimmed V and J ends, which lost 1 base and 2 bases, there was a span of 12 bases. CDR3 region: CASSLGPPGTYEQYF. The CDR3 DNA reads TGTGCCAGCAGCTTAGGTCCACCAGGCACCTACGAGCAGTACTTC.

V is TRBV30 and J is TRBJ2-3, with TRBD1 identical over 9 bases. In germline, CDR1 is GTSNPN, CDR2 SVGIG (reference sequence). The CDR3 spans 13 residues. Trimming removed 8 bases from V and 2 bases from J; junction bases left unmatched: 5. The CDR3 bases are TGTGCCAGCGGACAGGGGTTCACAGATACGCAGTATTTT. This codes for CASGQGFTDTQYF.

This clonotype was recorded at least ten times. This chain joins TRBV29-1 and TRBJ2-3; the D gene is possibly TRBD1 (6 bases). Germline CDR1 and CDR2: SQVTM and ANQGSEA. CDR3 size: 14 residues. The ends were cut back, 5 bases at V and 2 bases at J, with 14 bases in the middle. The CDR3 DNA is TGCAGCGTTTGGGCAGGGGCTACCACAGATACGCAGTATTTT. This translates into CSVWAGATTDTQYF.

The rearrangement joins TRBV12-3 or TRBV12-4 to TRBJ2-3, with a weak D call TRBD2 (6 bases). Between the trimmed V and J ends, which lost 6 bases and 0 bases, there was a span of 13 bases. The CDR3 length is 15 residues. CDR3 protein: CASRPGLTSTDTQYF. The CDR3 DNA reads as TGTGCCAGCAGACCGGGACTCACTAGCACAGATACGCAGTATTTT.

The chain couples TRBV5-1 to TRBJ2-1; D possibly corresponds to TRBD2 (6 bases). Germline V gene lookup returns CDR1 SGHRS and CDR2 YFSETQ. V shed 4 bases and J shed 3 bases, with 8 bases lying between them. The CDR3 consists of 13 residues. The CDR3 DNA sequence: TGCGCCAGCAGCATGGACTACTACAATGAGCAGTTCTTC. Protein product: CASSMDYYNEQFF.

This clonotype was seen only a few times. V is TRBV6-5 and J is TRBJ1-2; no clear D. The germline gives CDR1 MNHEY, CDR2 SVGAGI. V lost 2 bases, J lost 4 bases, and 14 bases lay in between. The CDR3 totals 15 residues. The CDR3 here is CASSYGLGTVYGYTF. CDR3 in DNA: TGTGCCAGCAGTTACGGTTTAGGTACAGTCTATGGCTACACCTTC.

As to this clonotype: Possible read error: a much larger clone is one base away. V usage is TRBV10-3 and J usage is TRBJ2-7; tentative D call: TRBD1 (6 bases). The CDR3 runs 13 residues. Germline V gives CDR1 ENHRY, CDR2 SYGVKD. The DNA for the CDR3 is TGTGCCATCATGCCGGGACATAGTGACGAGCGGTACTTC. Protein product: CAIMPGHSDERYF.

This clonotype appeared many times. This chain links TRBV5-1 with TRBJ2-5, with D unresolved. CDR1 is SGHRS and CDR2 is YFSETQ in the germline V gene. V was pared by 2 bases and J by 5 bases, with 16 bases between. This CDR3 has 15 amino acids. This CDR3 is CASSFSFGAAETQYF. CDR3 in DNA: TGCGCCAGCAGCTTCAGTTTTGGCGCGGCGGAGACCCAGTACTTC. Full variable domain (rest looked up from reference TRBV5-1 and TRBJ2-5): KAGVTQTPRYLIKTRGQQVTLSCSPISGHRSVSWYQQTPGQGLQFLFEYFSETQRNKGNFPGRFSGRQFSNSRSEMNVSTLELGDSALYLCASSFSFGAAETQYFGPGTRLLVL.

This clonotype was counted at least ten times. V is TRBV14 and J is TRBJ2-7; 8 bases map to TRBD1. Germline-derived CDR1 and CDR2 are SGHDN and FVKESK. V shed 4 bases and J 3 bases; nucleotides not matched to a gene: 8. This CDR3 contains 15 residues. The DNA of the CDR3 is TGTGCCAGCAGCCCATCGGACAGGGAAAACTACGAGCAGTACTTC. Residues: CASSPSDRENYEQYF.

This clonotype was seen a few times. The J gene is TRBJ1-6, the V gene TRBV4-3, with D possibly being TRBD1 (5 bases). V lost 0 bases and J 6 bases, leaving 18 bases between the germline ends. CDR3 length: 18 residues. Germline CDR1 reads LGHNA; CDR2 reads YSLEER. CDR3 sequence reads: CASSQDVRGTELNSPLHF. The CDR3 nucleotides are TGCGCCAGCAGCCAAGATGTCCGCGGGACGGAGCTTAATTCACCCCTCCACTTT.

This clonotype was seen many times. The chain carries TRBV7-9 and TRBJ2-1, with 10 nucleotides matching TRBD2. The V gene's germline CDR1 is SEHNR and CDR2 FQNEAQ (reference sequence). The CDR3 is made up of 15 amino acids. The junction had 6 bases not matched to a gene; V was cut back by 1 base and J by 9 bases. The CDR3 loop reads CASSLVGTSEGEQFF. CDR3 sequence (DNA): TGTGCCAGCAGCTTAGTTGGGACTAGCGAGGGTGAGCAGTTCTTC.

This clonotype was found a few times. CDR3 bases: TGTGCCAGCAGCTCGGGGTCAGGGATTGGGTACAATGAGCAGTTCTTC. It translates to CASSSGSGIGYNEQFF. The gene calls are TRBV7-9 and TRBJ2-1; D tentatively reads TRBD1 or TRBD2 (5 bases each). V was clipped by 4 bases and J by 4 bases, with 17 bases between them. The germline gives CDR1 SEHNR, CDR2 FQNEAQ (reference sequence). The CDR3 is 16 residues long.

This clonotype was found many times. The chain employs TRBV5-6 and TRBJ1-1, with D uncertain. This CDR3 is 15 amino acids long. CDR1 and CDR2 (germline): SGHDT, YYEEEE. V lost 3 bases and J 3 bases, leaving 15 bases between the germline ends. CDR3: CASSSFGNPYTEAFF. CDR3 bases: TGTGCCAGCAGCTCGTTTGGGAACCCATACACTGAAGCTTTCTTT.